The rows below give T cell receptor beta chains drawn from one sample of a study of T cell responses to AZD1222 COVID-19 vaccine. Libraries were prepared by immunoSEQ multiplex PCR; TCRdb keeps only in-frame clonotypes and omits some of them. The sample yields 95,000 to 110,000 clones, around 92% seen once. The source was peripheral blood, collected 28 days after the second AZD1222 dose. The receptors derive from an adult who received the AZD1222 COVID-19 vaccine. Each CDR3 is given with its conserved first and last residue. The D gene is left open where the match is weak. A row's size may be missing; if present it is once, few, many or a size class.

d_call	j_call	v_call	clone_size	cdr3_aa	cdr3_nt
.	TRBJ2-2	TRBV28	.	CASSPPDGGDTGELFF	TGTGCCAGCAGTCCCCCTGATGGGGGTGACACCGGGGAGCTGTTTTTT
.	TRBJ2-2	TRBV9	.	CASSVEAGELFF	TGTGCCAGCAGCGTAGAAGCCGGGGAGCTGTTTTTT
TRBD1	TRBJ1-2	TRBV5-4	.	CASSLEAGGSYGYTF	TGTGCCAGCAGCTTGGAAGCAGGGGGCAGCTATGGCTACACCTTC
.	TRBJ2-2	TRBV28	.	CASSFVGELFF	TGTGCCAGCAGCTTTGTCGGGGAGCTGTTTTTT
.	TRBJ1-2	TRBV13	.	CASSLGGVGYTF	TGTGCCAGCAGCTTGGGAGGGGTTGGCTACACCTTC
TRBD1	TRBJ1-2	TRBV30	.	CALSGTGALDGYTF	TGTGCCTTATCCGGGACAGGGGCTCTTGATGGCTACACCTTC
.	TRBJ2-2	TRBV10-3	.	CAITGNTGELFF	TGTGCCATCACAGGGAACACCGGGGAGCTGTTTTTT
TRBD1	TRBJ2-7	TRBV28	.	CASSFDRAGGEQYF	TGTGCCAGCAGTTTTGACAGGGCGGGTGGCGAGCAGTACTTC
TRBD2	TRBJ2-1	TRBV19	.	CASTLEFAGGPHEQFF	TGTGCCAGTACTCTCGAATTTGCGGGAGGGCCCCATGAGCAGTTCTTC
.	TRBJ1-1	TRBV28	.	CASSLLGEAEAFF	TGTGCCAGCAGTTTATTAGGGGAGGCTGAAGCTTTCTTT
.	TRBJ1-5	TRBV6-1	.	CASSESLDRDPPQHF	TGTGCCAGCAGTGAAAGTTTGGACCGCGACCCGCCCCAGCATTTT
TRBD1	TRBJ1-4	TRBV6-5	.	CASSYSQGAGEKLFF	TGTGCCAGCAGTTACTCGCAGGGGGCGGGTGAAAAACTGTTTTTT
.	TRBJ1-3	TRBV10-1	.	CASSESGRNTIYF	TGCGCCAGCAGTGAGTCGGGAAGAAACACCATATATTTT
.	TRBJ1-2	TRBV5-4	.	CASSSSAGVNYGYTF	TGTGCCAGCAGCTCCTCGGCAGGGGTTAACTATGGCTACACCTTC
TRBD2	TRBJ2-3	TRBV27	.	CASSHSGGLSTDTQYF	TGTGCCAGCAGCCACAGCGGGGGCCTAAGCACAGATACGCAGTATTTT
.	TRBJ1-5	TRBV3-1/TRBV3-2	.	CASSQAGSNSNQPQHF	TGTGCCAGCAGCCAAGCTGGCAGCAATAGCAATCAGCCCCAGCATTTT
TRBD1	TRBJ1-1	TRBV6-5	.	CASSYPLQGAYTEAFF	TGTGCCAGCAGTTACCCCCTACAGGGGGCATACACTGAAGCTTTCTTT
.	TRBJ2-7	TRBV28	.	CASELTKGGLTYEQYF	TGTGCCAGCGAGTTAACCAAGGGGGGGTTAACCTACGAGCAGTACTTC
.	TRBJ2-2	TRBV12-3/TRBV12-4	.	CASRKANTGELFF	TGTGCCAGCAGGAAAGCGAACACCGGGGAGCTGTTTTTT
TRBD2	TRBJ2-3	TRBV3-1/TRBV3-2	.	CASSPQSSGSWADTQYF	TGTGCCAGCAGCCCACAGTCTAGCGGGAGTTGGGCAGATACGCAGTATTTT
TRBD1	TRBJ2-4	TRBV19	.	CASSDPGQGLSKNIQYF	TGTGCCAGTAGTGACCCGGGACAGGGTCTGTCCAAAAACATTCAGTACTTC
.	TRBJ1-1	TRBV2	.	CASGREGYTEAFF	TGTGCCAGCGGCCGCGAGGGGTACACTGAAGCTTTCTTT
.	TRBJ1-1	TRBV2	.	CASSEFRKNTEAFF	TGTGCCAGCAGTGAATTTCGCAAAAACACTGAAGCTTTCTTT
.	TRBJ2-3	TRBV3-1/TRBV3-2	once	CASSQGTAPGVDTQYF	TGTGCCAGCAGCCAAGGGACAGCCCCTGGGGTAGATACGCAGTATTTT
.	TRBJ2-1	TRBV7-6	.	CASSHFGANPNNEQFF	TGTGCCAGCAGCCATTTTGGGGCGAACCCGAACAATGAGCAGTTCTTC
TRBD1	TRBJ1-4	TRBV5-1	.	CASSFSGQGTPNEKLFF	TGCGCCAGCAGCTTTTCGGGACAGGGAACCCCTAATGAAAAACTGTTTTTT
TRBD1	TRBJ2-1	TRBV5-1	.	CASTPRTGGSYNEQFF	TGCGCCAGCACCCCCCGGACAGGGGGCTCCTACAATGAGCAGTTCTTC
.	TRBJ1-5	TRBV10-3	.	CAISMDRLDQPQHF	TGTGCCATCAGTATGGACAGACTCGATCAGCCCCAGCATTTT
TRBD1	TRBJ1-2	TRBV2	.	CASSDGDRYYGYTF	TGTGCCAGCAGTGACGGGGACAGGTACTATGGCTACACCTTC
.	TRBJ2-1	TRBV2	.	CASSELTSSYNEQFF	TGTGCCAGCAGTGAACTTACGAGCTCCTACAATGAGCAGTTCTTC
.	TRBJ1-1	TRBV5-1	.	CASSLGRDGRNTEAFF	TGCGCCAGCAGCTTGGGTAGGGATGGGCGGAACACTGAAGCTTTCTTT
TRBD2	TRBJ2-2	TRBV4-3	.	CASSQVSGTNTGELFF	TGCGCCAGCAGCCAAGTAAGCGGGACCAACACCGGGGAGCTGTTTTTT
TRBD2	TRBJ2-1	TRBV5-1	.	CASSQTTAGNEQFF	TGCGCCAGCAGCCAAACGACAGCGGGGAATGAGCAGTTCTTC
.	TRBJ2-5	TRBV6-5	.	CASSYSAGYQETQYF	TGTGCCAGCAGTTACTCCGCGGGTTACCAAGAGACCCAGTACTTC
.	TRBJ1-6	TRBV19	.	CASSIGGFGSSPLHF	TGTGCCAGTAGTATAGGGGGCTTTGGGTCTTCACCCCTCCACTTT
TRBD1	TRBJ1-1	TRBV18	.	CASSPLDRGLNTEAFF	TGTGCCAGCTCACCTTTGGACAGGGGACTTAACACTGAAGCTTTCTTT
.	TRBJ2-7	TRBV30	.	CAWSVISEQYF	TGTGCCTGGAGTGTAATCTCCGAGCAGTACTTC
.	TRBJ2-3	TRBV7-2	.	CASSLEAFSTDTQYF	TGTGCCAGCAGCTTAGAAGCATTTAGCACAGATACGCAGTATTTT
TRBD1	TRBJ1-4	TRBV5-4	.	CASSRSSGGNEKLFF	TGTGCCAGCAGCAGGTCCTCAGGGGGGAATGAAAAACTGTTTTTT
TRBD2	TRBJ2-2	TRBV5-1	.	CASSLISGGTGELFF	TGCGCCAGCAGCTTGATTAGCGGGGGTACCGGGGAGCTGTTTTTT
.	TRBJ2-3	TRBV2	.	CASSHLQGADTQYF	TGTGCCAGCAGCCACTTACAGGGCGCAGATACGCAGTATTTT
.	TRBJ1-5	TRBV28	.	CASSLLGLGNQPQHF	TGTGCCAGCAGTTTACTGGGGCTTGGCAATCAGCCCCAGCATTTT
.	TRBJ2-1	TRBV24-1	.	CATSDRRLPLQFF	TGTGCCACCAGTGATCGCCGTCTTCCTCTGCAGTTCTTC
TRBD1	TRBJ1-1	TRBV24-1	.	CATQRQGLAFF	TGTGCCACCCAAAGACAGGGTTTGGCTTTCTTT
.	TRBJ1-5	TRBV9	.	CASSPRGGNQPQHF	TGTGCCAGCAGCCCCCGGGGGGGCAATCAGCCCCAGCATTTT